This T cell receptor (beta chain) was documented in a study of CD8 T cells in Susac syndrome. In germline, CDR1 is SEHNR, CDR2 FQNEAQ (reference sequence). There are 15 residues in the CDR3. Trimming took 8 bases from V and 2 from J; bases not matched to a gene: 8. Random hexamers were used to reverse transcribe an amount of about 0.5 to 1 ug RNA. Amplification of TCR beta CDR3 by immunoSEQ multiplex PCR spanned 54 Vbeta and 13 Jbeta. One entry per CDR3 protein, called by TCRdb with MiXCR from the immunoSEQ multiplex PCR reads. The data hold about 130,000 distinct CDR3 sequences, with roughly 95% observed a single time.

The V gene is TRBV7-9, the J gene TRBJ1-1; 10 bases fit TRBD1. What was sequenced was CD4+ T cells from PBMCs. This clonotype originated in a human donor in good health. The CDR3 region has the DNA TGTGCCAGCGGGGGGACAGGGGTTATCAACACTGAAGCTTTCTTT. Amino acids: CASGGTGVINTEAFF.